Reported below is one TCR beta chain. This record belongs to a study of blood T cell repertoires in COVID-19. As for the study in general: There were acute and convalescent COVID-19 samples, and they came from the United States, Italy and Spain. The cDNA or gDNA used as material had been derived from T cells, B-cell-depleted T cells, or PBMCs.

The CDR3 contains 16 residues. Germline V gene lookup returns CDR1 MDHEN and CDR2 SYDVKM. With V trimmed by 2 bases and J by 7 bases, 13 bases remained unmatched. As originally analysed: Researchers report that nucleated cell counts were estimated from reference gene primer amplification. Assay: immunoSEQ multiplex PCR; the TCRdb copy retains only in-frame clones and omits some. V, J and clone size derive from that table, while D and trimming were established from the DNA sequence. The sample has under 80,000 clones; about four fifths are singletons. The receptor was isolated from an elderly woman with active or convalescent COVID-19. V is TRBV28 and J is TRBJ1-2, with 7 bases fitting TRBD1. The sample was peripheral blood. CDR3 sequence reads: CASSLVRAGGEAGYTF. Written as DNA, the CDR3 is TGTGCCAGCAGTTTAGTTAGGGCAGGGGGAGAGGCTGGCTACACCTTC.